The 21 T cell receptor beta chains presented below share a single source sample, sequenced in a study of blood T cell repertoires in COVID-19. Clones were read by immunoSEQ multiplex PCR, and TCRdb kept only the in-frame ones, dropping some. Among under 200,000 clones, approximately 86% were seen once, and the ten largest hold about 9.1%. Sequences were obtained from peripheral blood. These receptors originate from a woman aged 80 or older with acute or convalescent COVID-19.

The rearrangement joins TRBV10-2 to TRBJ1-1, with D possibly TRBD1 on 5 matching bases. Looked up from germline, CDR1 is WSHSY and CDR2 is SAAADI. Trimming pared 8 bases from V and 1 base from J, leaving 23 bases between. The CDR3 runs 17 residues. Here the CDR3 DNA reads TGCGCCAGCCCCCCGGGGGGGGTGGACCGACGGAACACTGAAGCTTTCTTT. Protein product: CASPPGGVDRRNTEAFF.

The V and J genes are TRBV11-2 and TRBJ2-7, with 8 positions matching TRBD2. J gave up 2 bases and V 6 bases, and 6 bases lay outside the gene matches. This CDR3 has 14 residues. Germline V lookup: CDR1 SGHAT, CDR2 FQNNGV. Here the CDR3 reads CASSLSGGAYEQYF. The CDR3 DNA sequence: TGTGCCAGCAGTTTAAGCGGGGGTGCCTACGAGCAGTACTTC.

The rearrangement links TRBV4-3 to TRBJ2-5, with 10 bases fitting TRBD1. The V segment lost 4 bases and the J segment 5 bases; nucleotides outside the gene matches: 7. This CDR3 comprises 15 residues. Germline V gives CDR1 LGHNA, CDR2 YSLEER. The CDR3 is CASSRGTGAGETQYF. In DNA form, the CDR3 reads TGCGCCAGCAGCCGGGGGACAGGGGCTGGGGAGACCCAGTACTTC.

The CDR3 DNA follows: TGCGCCAGCAGCTGGGCGGGGGGCGCAACGGAGACCCAGTACTTC. Translation: CASSWAGGATETQYF. The chain uses TRBV5-1 and TRBJ2-5; 8 nucleotides line up with TRBD2. Germline CDR1 SGHRS, CDR2 YFSETQ. V lost 3 bases and J lost 5; bases outside the gene matches: 9. The CDR3 is made up of 15 amino acids.

The J gene is TRBJ2-1, the V gene TRBV3-1 (or the pseudogene TRBV3-2); a weak D match, TRBD2 (5 bases). V lost 0 bases, J lost 4 bases, and 22 bases lay in between. The CDR3 runs to 19 residues. Germline V gives CDR1 LGHDT, CDR2 YNNKEL (reference sequence). CDR3: CASSQDGPLAGLGYNEQFF. Written as DNA, the CDR3 is TGTGCCAGCAGCCAAGACGGGCCCCTAGCCGGCTTAGGGTACAATGAGCAGTTCTTC.

This chain connects TRBV30 to TRBJ2-1; maybe TRBD2 (7 bases). Trimming took off 0 bases at V and 7 bases at J, with 19 bases between the two ends. The V gene's germline CDR1 is GTSNPN and CDR2 SVGIG (reference sequence). The CDR3 contains 16 residues. The CDR3 nucleotides read TGTGCCTGGAGTGTATTGGGGGGCGGGAGATGGAATGAGCAGTTCTTC. Encoded protein: CAWSVLGGGRWNEQFF.

In this sample, this clone turned up once. This chain uses TRBV19 with TRBJ1-5, with D possibly TRBD1 on 5 matching bases. CDR1 and CDR2 from the germline V gene are LNHDA and SQIVND (reference sequence). The CDR3 extends over 15 amino acids. V was pared by 3 bases and J by 7 bases, with 16 bases between. The chain's CDR3 is CASSIRPGIRQPQHF. The CDR3 bases are TGTGCCAGTAGTATTAGGCCAGGGATAAGGCAGCCCCAGCATTTT.

This chain connects TRBV19 to TRBJ2-5; D unresolved. Germline assignment: CDR1 LNHDA and CDR2 SQIVND (reference sequence). The CDR3 contains 13 residues. V dropped 1 base and J dropped 4 bases, with 7 bases sitting between them. In DNA form, the CDR3 reads TGTGCCAGTAGTATAGGGGCCCCAGAGACCCAGTACTTC. It codes for CASSIGAPETQYF.

The V gene is TRBV7-2, the J gene TRBJ2-2; 9 bases are a match to TRBD1. Per germline, CDR1 SGHTA and CDR2 FQGNSA. V shed 6 bases, J shed 1 base, and the junction held 6 bases outside the gene matches. This CDR3 is built from 16 residues. The CDR3 DNA sequence: TGTGCCAGCAGTTCCACAGGGGGCTTGAACACCGGGGAGCTGTTTTTT. Translating gives CASSSTGGLNTGELFF. Full variable domain (rest looked up from reference TRBV7-2 and TRBJ2-2): GAGVSQSPSNKVTEKGKDVELRCDPISGHTALYWYRQSLGQGLEFLIYFQGNSAPDKSGLPSDRFSAERTGGSVSTLTIQRTQQEDSAVYLCASSSTGGLNTGELFFGEGSRLTVL.

The chain recombines TRBV18 with TRBJ2-2, with 7 positions matching TRBD1. With 4 bases clipped from V and 4 bases from J, the junction kept 15 bases outside the gene matches. The CDR3 runs 18 residues. Looked up from germline, CDR1 is KGHSH and CDR2 is LQKENI. This CDR3 is CASSRDRSSGTATGELFF. Here the CDR3 DNA reads TGTGCCAGCTCACGAGATCGGTCGTCCGGGACAGCCACCGGGGAGCTGTTTTTT.

This clone was recorded only once. The chain couples TRBV27 to TRBJ2-2, with TRBD1 identical over 9 bases. The CDR3 length is 15 residues. In germline, CDR1 is MNHEY, CDR2 SMNVEV (reference sequence). Trimming took 6 bases from V and 0 from J; bases not matched to a gene: 2. The CDR3 DNA is TGTGCCAGCAGGAGACAGGGGGCGAACACCGGGGAGCTGTTTTTT. Protein product: CASRRQGANTGELFF.

This chain connects TRBV6-1 to TRBJ1-5; D is perhaps TRBD1 (6 bases). Per the germline V gene, CDR1 is MNHNS and CDR2 is SASEGT. The CDR3 is made up of 17 amino acids. Between the trimmed V and J ends, which lost 0 bases and 6 bases, there was a span of 18 bases. In DNA, the CDR3 is TGTGCCAGCAGTGAAGCCGGTTATGGGACATTCAGTCAGCCCCAGCATTTT. It translates to CASSEAGYGTFSQPQHF.

J is TRBJ1-5 and V is TRBV10-3; 7 nucleotides agree with TRBD1. J was trimmed by 5 bases and V by 8 bases; bases with no gene match: 6. CDR1 and CDR2 from the germline V gene are ENHRY and SYGVKD. The CDR3 is 13 amino acids. Here the CDR3 reads CAIGRGTDQPQHF. The CDR3 nucleotides read TGTGCCATCGGCAGGGGGACGGATCAGCCCCAGCATTTT.

V is TRBV5-1 and J is TRBJ1-4, with 7 nucleotides matching TRBD1. This CDR3 has 14 residues. CDR1 and CDR2 from the germline V gene are SGHRS and YFSETQ. The V and J ends lost 4 bases and 8 bases, in that order; junction bases with no gene match: 8. The CDR3 reads CASSRNRGNEKLFF. CDR3 sequence (DNA): TGCGCCAGCAGCCGGAACAGGGGTAACGAAAAACTGTTTTTT.

The chain is built from TRBV30 and TRBJ1-1; 8 nucleotides align to TRBD1. Germline CDR1 and CDR2: GTSNPN and SVGIG (reference sequence). V shed 0 bases, J shed 0 bases, and the junction held 18 bases outside the gene matches. The CDR3 is 20 residues long. The CDR3 region is CAWSVYRIRTGSTMNTEAFF. As DNA, the CDR3 is TGTGCCTGGAGTGTTTATCGAATTAGGACAGGGTCAACCATGAACACTGAAGCTTTCTTT.

This clone has a handful of counts. The chain combines TRBV5-1 with TRBJ2-7; TRBD2 matches at 10 bases. V dropped 4 bases and J dropped 0; count of bases not matched to a gene: 4. Looked up from germline, CDR1 is SGHRS and CDR2 is YFSETQ. The CDR3 runs to 15 residues. CDR3 in amino acids: CASSPRTSGSYEQYF. CDR3 nucleotides: TGCGCCAGCAGCCCTAGGACTAGCGGCTCCTACGAGCAGTACTTC.

The chain joins TRBV4-1 to TRBJ2-1; no firm D call. This CDR3 contains 12 residues. CDR1 is MGHRA and CDR2 is YSYEKL in the germline V gene. V lost 1 base, J lost 9 bases, and 7 bases lay in between. The CDR3: CASSQATTEQFF. The CDR3 DNA follows: TGCGCCAGCAGCCAAGCGACAACTGAGCAGTTCTTC.

This chain links TRBV5-6 with TRBJ1-5, with 9 bases aligning to TRBD1. The CDR3 is made up of 15 amino acids. Germline trimming cut 1 base from V and 6 bases from J; bases unmatched to any gene: 5. Germline assignment: CDR1 SGHDT and CDR2 YYEEEE. The CDR3 spells CASSLTGGRGQPQHF. CDR3 nucleotide sequence: TGTGCCAGCAGCTTGACAGGGGGCAGGGGTCAGCCCCAGCATTTT.

V and J are TRBV9 and TRBJ1-4; 8 bases agree with TRBD1. V trimming: 4 bases; J trimming: 4 bases; junction bases outside the gene matches: 3. CDR3 length: 14 amino acids. CDR1 and CDR2 (germline): SGDLS, YYNGEE. CDR3 protein: CASSRQGINEKLFF. In nucleotides, the CDR3 is TGTGCCAGCAGCCGACAGGGGATTAATGAAAAACTGTTTTTT.

This chain links TRBV19 with TRBJ2-1; TRBD2 matches 8 bases. Germline loops: CDR1 LNHDA, CDR2 SQIVND (reference sequence). The V and J ends lost 2 bases and 4 bases, in that order; junction bases with no gene match: 4. The CDR3 runs to 15 residues. The CDR3 is CASSITSGPYNEQFF. The CDR3 nucleotides are TGTGCCAGTAGTATAACTAGCGGTCCTTACAATGAGCAGTTCTTC.

This chain joins TRBV11-2 and TRBJ2-2, with unresolved D. Germline CDR1 is SGHAT and CDR2 is FQNNGV. The CDR3 spans 13 residues. Trimming left V 0 bases short and J 7 bases short, with 6 bases between. This CDR3 reads CASSLDILGELFF. The DNA of the CDR3 is TGTGCCAGCAGCTTAGATATTCTCGGGGAGCTGTTTTTT.